This T cell receptor beta chain originates from a study of T cell repertoires in aging, cancer and after chemotherapy. Study details: Around 8.8 million TCR reads made up the full dataset.

TRB rearrangements spanning V, D and J were amplified using mixed TRB-A/B primers. In TCRdb, the multiplex PCR reads were re-called with MiXCR into one record per CDR3 protein. This table has approximately 3,000 distinct CDR3 sequences, 25% to 35% appearing once. This CDR3 is built from 14 residues. Comments on this clonotype: Antigen: not known.

General study findings and limits: Rebound thymic output was suggested by rising median generation probability during chemotherapy in each cancer cohort.

TCR beta rearrangements were amplified from peripheral blood genomic DNA. This receptor was identified in a human donor with a solid tumor. This chain joins TRBV21-1 and TRBJ1-2; the table's D call, TRBD1, was not checked against the DNA. TRBV21-1 corresponds to a pseudogene. The sample was blood. CDR3 nucleotides: TGTGCCAGTTCGGAGGGGGGTACTAACTATGGCTACACCTTC. Translated, it gives CASSEGGTNYGYTF.